This TCR beta chain was documented in a study of Ad26.COV2.S vaccination and SARS-CoV-2 variants. For the study at large: Enrolled in COV1001, the donor was in the Ad26.COV2.S trial arm, which received the vaccine.

Profiling relied on immunoSEQ multiplex PCR, and the TCRdb table lists in-frame clones only, not all of them. The sample lists some 250,000 clones; roughly 90% were seen once. V lost 1 base, J lost 2 bases, and 5 bases lay in between. From germline, CDR1 is MNHEY and CDR2 SVGAGI. CDR3 length: 13 amino acids. Study-wide results and limits: After vaccination, substantial breadth of spike-specific CD8+ and CD4+ responses was reported. Ad26.COV2.S recipients had broader spike-specific TCRs (P = 0.0014).

The treatment is: around 19 received Ad26.COV2.S at low or high dose, single or two shots; 5 received placebo; per-sample allocation not given. At day 63 after the first vaccine or placebo injection, samples were drawn. Aged 18-55 years, donor was enrolled in Boston around 2020. For this clone: Its antigen is undetermined. Other DNA sequences in the sample encode the same CDR3.

This rearrangement joins TRBV6-5 to TRBJ1-1; D unclear. The receptor was derived from a person aged 18-65 years who received the Ad26.COV2.S COVID-19 vaccine or a placebo. This sample comprised peripheral blood, obtained in a trial of Ad26.COV2.S vaccine versus placebo. CDR3 coding DNA: TGTGCCAGCAGTTACTTGGGAAACACTGAAGCTTTCTTT. Its protein product is CASSYLGNTEAFF.